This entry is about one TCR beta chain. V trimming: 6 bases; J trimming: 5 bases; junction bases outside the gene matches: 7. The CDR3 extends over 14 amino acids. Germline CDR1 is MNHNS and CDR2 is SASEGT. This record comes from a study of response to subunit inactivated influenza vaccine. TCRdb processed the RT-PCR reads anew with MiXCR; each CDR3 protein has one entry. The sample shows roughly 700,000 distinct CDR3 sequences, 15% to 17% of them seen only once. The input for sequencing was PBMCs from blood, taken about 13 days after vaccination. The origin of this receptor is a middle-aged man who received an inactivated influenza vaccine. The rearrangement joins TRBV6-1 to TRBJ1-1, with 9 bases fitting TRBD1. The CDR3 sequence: CASSGTGYRTEAFF. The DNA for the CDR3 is TGTGCCAGCAGCGGGACAGGGTATAGAACTGAAGCTTTCTTT.